The present entry profiles one TCR beta chain with its context. Its target is not known. These data originate in a study of OX40 agonist ivuxolimab in advanced cancers. At the level of the study: Patients were over 65% male with ages roughly 23 to 79, mean roughly 55. Notes on the study in general: By week 6 at 0.1 to 3.0 mg/kg, blood CD4+ and CD8+ T cells had expanded clonally. Researchers report that CD8+ T cells had, on average, more expanded clones than CD4+.

The method was immunoSEQ multiplex PCR; TCRdb's version includes in-frame clones alone and lacks a portion of them. This sample carries tens of thousands of clones, roughly 85% of them seen once, and the ten largest clones take about 4%. The sample consisted of CD4+ or CD8+ T cells sorted from blood, taken in a trial of the OX40 agonist ivuxolimab. The TCR was taken from an adult with an advanced solid tumor such as melanoma, head and neck, liver or kidney cancer.

As DNA, the CDR3 is TGTGCCAGTAGTATCCGTAGGGATTATGGCTACACCTTC. Amino acid sequence: CASSIRRDYGYTF. The chain links TRBV19 to TRBJ1-2; no reliable D call. Germline CDR1 reads LNHDA; CDR2 reads SQIVND (reference sequence). There are 13 residues in the CDR3. The V end was cut by 3 bases, the J end by 5 bases, with 10 bases between.